This is a list of T cell receptor beta chains from one sample in a study of T cells after posttransplantation cyclophosphamide. Clones were read by immunoSEQ multiplex PCR, and TCRdb kept only the in-frame ones, dropping some. The repertoire holds 10,000 to 13,000 clones, with roughly 95% as singletons. The sequenced sample consisted of naive CD8+ T cells sorted from PBMCs. These receptors all come from a man younger than 45 in good health and a related stem cell transplant donor. The CDR3 runs from the conserved cysteine through the conserved F or W. A D gene is named only where the DNA matches it firmly. Some rows have no size entry. The others give once, few or many, or a class for an expanded clone.

TRBV4-3	NA	TRBJ2-2	once	CASSQDRQATGELFF	TGCGCCAGCAGCCAAGACAGACAGGCTACCGGGGAGCTGTTTTTT
TRBV7-2	NA	TRBJ1-1	NA	CASSYYRANNEAFF	TGTGCCAGCAGTTACTACAGGGCGAACAATGAAGCTTTCTTT
TRBV4-1	NA	TRBJ2-5	NA	CASSQAEGSETQYF	TGCGCCAGCAGCCAAGCGGAGGGGTCAGAGACCCAGTACTTC
TRBV5-1	TRBD1	TRBJ2-7	NA	CASSLGTGGVYEQYF	TGCGCCAGCAGCTTGGGGACAGGGGGCGTTTACGAGCAGTACTTC
TRBV6-5	NA	TRBJ2-7	few	CASSYSTEGPYEQYF	TGTGCCAGCAGTTACTCGACGGAGGGTCCCTACGAGCAGTACTTC
TRBV19	NA	TRBJ1-5	NA	CASSPDSNQPQHF	TGTGCCAGTAGTCCAGATAGCAATCAGCCCCAGCATTTT
TRBV7-9	TRBD1	TRBJ2-1	once	CASSLVGTGGHNEQFF	TGTGCCAGCAGCTTAGTGGGGACAGGGGGCCACAATGAGCAGTTCTTC
TRBV4-3	TRBD2	TRBJ2-3	NA	CASSQEVGLEGTDTQYF	TGCGCCAGCAGCCAAGAAGTCGGACTAGAAGGAACAGATACGCAGTATTTT
TRBV4-1	TRBD2	TRBJ2-7	NA	CASSPMGGAYEQYF	TGCGCCAGCAGCCCCATGGGGGGGGCCTACGAGCAGTACTTC
TRBV7-9	TRBD1	TRBJ2-7	NA	CASSSDRDRHEQYF	TGTGCCAGCAGCTCCGACCGGGACAGACACGAGCAGTACTTC
TRBV6-5	NA	TRBJ1-2	NA	CASSEGGPYGYTF	TGTGCCAGCAGTGAAGGGGGACCCTATGGCTACACCTTC
TRBV5-1	NA	TRBJ2-7	once	CASSTRGSREQYF	TGCGCCAGCAGCACCCGGGGGAGCCGAGAGCAGTACTTC
TRBV19	TRBD1	TRBJ1-2	NA	CASSPGQGYGYTF	TGTGCCAGTAGCCCGGGACAGGGGTATGGCTACACCTTC
TRBV5-4	NA	TRBJ1-2	NA	CASSSWVGDYGYTF	TGTGCCAGCAGCTCTTGGGTAGGGGACTATGGCTACACCTTC
TRBV6-5	NA	TRBJ1-2	NA	CASSLQGGYGYTF	TGTGCCAGCAGTCTCCAGGGAGGCTATGGCTACACCTTC
TRBV11-2	NA	TRBJ2-2	NA	CASSLVVGGNTGELFF	TGCGCCAGCAGCTTGGTAGTGGGGGGGAACACCGGGGAGCTGTTTTTT
TRBV7-9	TRBD1	TRBJ1-1	NA	CASSYRGSTTEAFF	TGTGCCAGCAGCTACAGGGGGTCGACCACTGAAGCTTTCTTT
TRBV5-1	TRBD1	TRBJ2-2	once	CASSQYRGLGELFF	TGCGCCAGCAGCCAGTACAGGGGTTTAGGGGAGCTGTTTTTT
TRBV4-1	NA	TRBJ2-7	NA	CASSPIQGSSYEQYF	TGCGCCAGCAGCCCCATACAGGGAAGCTCCTACGAGCAGTACTTC
TRBV19	NA	TRBJ2-3	NA	CASSIVGGDTQYF	TGTGCCAGTAGTATAGTCGGAGGGGATACGCAGTATTTT
TRBV19	NA	TRBJ1-2	NA	CATEEGNNYGYTF	TGTGCCACCGAGGAGGGCAACAACTATGGCTACACCTTC
TRBV9	NA	TRBJ2-6	once	CASSATGGANVLTF	TGTGCCAGCAGCGCCACAGGGGGGGCCAACGTCCTGACTTTC
TRBV7-8	NA	TRBJ1-4	NA	CASSFAAGGVPNEKLFF	TGTGCCAGCAGCTTCGCGGCGGGGGGTGTGCCTAATGAAAAACTGTTTTTT
TRBV13	TRBD2	TRBJ2-3	once	CASGSRLAGGSDTQYF	TGTGCCAGCGGCTCAAGACTAGCGGGGGGGTCAGATACGCAGTATTTT
TRBV11-2	NA	TRBJ1-1	once	CASSPTGNTEAFF	TGTGCCAGCAGCCCTACAGGGAACACTGAAGCTTTCTTT
TRBV11-3	TRBD1	TRBJ2-7	once	CASSPSGTGGSEQYF	TGTGCCAGCAGCCCCTCCGGGACAGGGGGCAGTGAGCAGTACTTC
TRBV7-9	TRBD1	TRBJ2-1	NA	CASSPLGTGILGEQFF	TGTGCCAGCAGCCCTCTGGGGACAGGGATCCTGGGTGAGCAGTTCTTC
TRBV6-5	TRBD1	TRBJ2-7	NA	CASSYDRGNPYEQYF	TGTGCCAGCAGTTACGACAGGGGCAATCCCTACGAGCAGTACTTC
TRBV6-5	NA	TRBJ2-7	once	CASGPGVNEQYF	TGTGCCAGCGGACCAGGGGTCAACGAGCAGTACTTC
TRBV9	TRBD1	TRBJ2-2	NA	CASSVAADRADTPGELFF	TGTGCCAGCAGCGTAGCTGCGGACAGGGCCGATACGCCGGGGGAGCTGTTTTTT
TRBV7-7	NA	TRBJ1-3	NA	CASTTLPQGPSGNTIYF	TGTGCTAGCACTACTTTACCACAGGGCCCCTCTGGAAACACCATATATTTT
TRBV6-5	TRBD1	TRBJ1-2	once	CASRPSDRDYGYTF	TGTGCCAGCAGACCATCAGACAGGGACTATGGCTACACCTTC